Listed below are T cell receptor beta chains from one sample, sequenced in a study of blood T cell repertoires in COVID-19. TCRdb's copy holds only in-frame clones and misses some; the assay was immunoSEQ multiplex PCR. The table records over 200,000 clones, roughly 80% of them present only once. The sample comprised peripheral blood. The receptors derive from a woman older than 75 with acute or convalescent COVID-19. The CDR3 runs from the conserved cysteine through the conserved F or W. The D gene is left open where the match is weak. The size entry is marked missing in some rows and otherwise reads once, few, many or a size class.

DNA | CDR3 | J | D | V | size
TGTGCCACCTCGACAGGGATGGGAAACACCATATATTTT | CATSTGMGNTIYF | TRBJ1-3 | TRBD1 | TRBV12-3/TRBV12-4 | once
TGTGCCAGCAGCTTGACCGGGACTGCTTTAAGAAAGTACTTC | CASSLTGTALRKYF | TRBJ2-7 | . | TRBV11-2 | .
TGCGCCAGCAGCCATATACTGGCGGGGACCTCTGTGGGGGCGAACACCGGGGAGCTGTTTTTT | CASSHILAGTSVGANTGELFF | TRBJ2-2 | . | TRBV4-1 | .
TGTGCCAGCAGCTATGGACAGGGGGAGGAAAGCAATCAGCCCCAGCATTTT | CASSYGQGEESNQPQHF | TRBJ1-5 | TRBD1 | TRBV5-6 | .
TGTGCCATCAGGGGAGACAGGGGGAGCTCTGGAAACACCATATATTTT | CAIRGDRGSSGNTIYF | TRBJ1-3 | TRBD1 | TRBV10-3 | .
TGTGCCAGCAGCTCAGCACTTGATACGCAGTATTTT | CASSSALDTQYF | TRBJ2-3 | . | TRBV7-9 | .
TGCGCCAGCAGCTTGGGTTCAGGGGGCGCCGGCTACGAGCAGTACTTC | CASSLGSGGAGYEQYF | TRBJ2-7 | TRBD1 | TRBV5-1 | .
TGCGCCAGCAGCTCACCCCCCGGGACAGGGGCTGAAGCTTTCTTT | CASSSPPGTGAEAFF | TRBJ1-1 | TRBD1 | TRBV5-1 | once
TGTGCCAGCAGCTTAGCGGGGCGGGGGGGCTTGAATACGCAGTATTTT | CASSLAGRGGLNTQYF | TRBJ2-3 | TRBD2 | TRBV7-2 | .
TGTGCCAGCAGCCAAGCGCTCACTAGCGGGGGGAGCACAGATACGCAGTATTTT | CASSQALTSGGSTDTQYF | TRBJ2-3 | TRBD2 | TRBV3-1/TRBV3-2 | .
TGTGCCAGCAGCCAAGGAGCGGGGGCGTACAATGAGCAGTTCTTC | CASSQGAGAYNEQFF | TRBJ2-1 | TRBD2 | TRBV14 | .